The 18 T cell receptor beta chains below come from one sample, sequenced in a study of graft-versus-host responses after intestinal transplantation. Only in-frame clones appear in the TCRdb table, and some are missing; sequencing was by immunoSEQ multiplex PCR. The table has about 57,000 clones, 70% to 90% seen once; the top ten hold 1.6%. Material: PBMCs, obtained 26 days after transplant. The receptor set was obtained from a human patient who received an intestinal transplant, so some T cells may come from the graft donor.

This sequence joins TRBV2 and TRBJ2-1; 13 bases line up with TRBD2. After removal of 2 bases from V and 4 bases from J, the junction contained 8 bases not matched to a gene. This CDR3 spans 18 amino acids. Per germline, CDR1 SNHLY and CDR2 FYNNEI. The CDR3 sequence is CASSEPTSGGASYNEQFF. As DNA, the CDR3 is TGTGCCAGCAGTGAACCTACTAGCGGGGGGGCCAGTTACAATGAGCAGTTCTTC.

The rearrangement joins TRBV5-1 to TRBJ2-7, with TRBD2 matching 12 bases. Germline trimming cut 3 bases from V and 5 bases from J; bases unmatched to any gene: 6. The CDR3 is 15 residues long. The germline CDR1 and CDR2 sequences are SGHRS and YFSETQ. DNA of the CDR3: TGCGCCAGCAGCTCGACTAGCGGGAGTTCCAACGAGCAGTACTTC. The encoded protein is CASSSTSGSSNEQYF.

V is TRBV27 and J is TRBJ1-1, with a possible D match to TRBD1 (5 bases). V shed 5 bases and J shed 1 base, with 11 bases lying between them. The CDR3 extends over 14 amino acids. From germline, CDR1 is MNHEY and CDR2 SMNVEV (reference sequence). The CDR3, as DNA: TGTGCCAGCAGTCCTGGGGCATCGAACACTGAAGCTTTCTTT. This translates into CASSPGASNTEAFF.

The chain uses TRBV19 and TRBJ2-1; D is undetermined. Between the trimmed V and J ends, which lost 1 base and 0 bases, there was a span of 13 bases. The CDR3 length is 17 residues. Germline values: CDR1 LNHDA, CDR2 SQIVND (reference sequence). The CDR3 DNA reads TGTGCCAGTAGTATAGTCTCCCCTTCCAGCTCCTACAATGAGCAGTTCTTC. Translating it yields CASSIVSPSSSYNEQFF.

This clone turned up a few times. The chain joins TRBV19 to TRBJ1-3; 7 bases fit TRBD1. V lost 7 bases to trimming and J lost 4 bases; unmatched junction nucleotides: 7. In germline, CDR1 is LNHDA, CDR2 SQIVND (reference sequence). The CDR3 spans 14 residues. The CDR3, as DNA: TGTGCCAGTATGGACAGGCAAACCGGAAACACCATATATTTT. Its protein product is CASMDRQTGNTIYF. Full variable domain (missing parts from reference TRBV19 and TRBJ1-3): DGGITQSPKYLFRKEGQNVTLSCEQNLNHDAMYWYRQDPGQGLRLIYYSQIVNDFQKGDIAEGYSVSREKKESFPLTVTSAQKNPTAFYLCASMDRQTGNTIYFGEGSWLTVV.

This chain uses TRBV5-1 with TRBJ2-1; 13 bases fit TRBD2. V trimming: 3 bases; J trimming: 10 bases; junction bases outside the gene matches: 4. The V gene's germline CDR1 is SGHRS and CDR2 YFSETQ. The CDR3 extends over 14 amino acids. The CDR3 region has the DNA TGCGCCAGCAGCTGGGGACTAGCGGGGATAGAGCAGTTCTTC. Translating it yields CASSWGLAGIEQFF.

J is TRBJ2-1 and V is TRBV6-1; possibly TRBD2 for D (7 bases). Germline V gene lookup returns CDR1 MNHNS and CDR2 SASEGT. Trimming took off 2 bases at V and 6 bases at J, with 17 bases between the two ends. The CDR3 is made up of 16 amino acids. This CDR3 reads CASSEFDGGLSNEQFF. Here the CDR3 DNA reads TGTGCCAGCAGTGAATTTGACGGGGGGCTGTCCAATGAGCAGTTCTTC.

The gene calls are TRBV30 and TRBJ2-1; D possibly corresponds to TRBD2 (6 bases). Between the trimmed V and J ends, which lost 4 bases and 1 base, there was a span of 8 bases. This CDR3 region has 13 residues. Looked up from germline, CDR1 is GTSNPN and CDR2 is SVGIG (reference sequence). This CDR3 reads CAWTGVSYNEQFF. CDR3 nucleotides: TGTGCCTGGACGGGGGTTTCCTACAATGAGCAGTTCTTC.

V and J are TRBV2 and TRBJ1-1; unclear D gene. The CDR3 runs to 14 residues. V lost 8 bases and J lost 4, with 17 bases in between. The germline gives CDR1 SNHLY, CDR2 FYNNEI. Here the CDR3 reads CASGYIAAVTEAFF. The CDR3 region has the DNA TGTGCCAGCGGTTACATTGCCGCAGTCACTGAAGCTTTCTTT.

The V gene is TRBV23-1, the J gene TRBJ1-5, with a tentative D call TRBD1 (6 bases). TRBV23-1 is noted as an ORF with a role that remains uncertain. This CDR3 has 16 amino acids. With 4 bases removed from V and 10 bases from J, the gap between germline ends came to 23 bases. CDR3 protein: CASSREEGDRAGPQHF. The CDR3 region has the DNA TGCGCCAGCAGTCGGGAAGAGGGGGATCGTGCGGGCCCCCAGCATTTT.

The J gene is TRBJ1-2, the V gene TRBV29-1, with D unresolved. V was clipped by 3 bases and J by 7 bases, with 15 bases between them. CDR3 size: 13 residues. In germline, CDR1 is SQVTM, CDR2 ANQGSEA. CDR3 sequence: CSVERAAFSGYTF. In nucleotides, the CDR3 is TGCAGCGTTGAGCGGGCTGCGTTCAGTGGCTACACCTTC.

The rearrangement links TRBV7-9 to TRBJ2-7; D unclear. The V gene's germline CDR1 is SEHNR and CDR2 FQNEAQ (reference sequence). CDR3 length equals 14 residues. Trimming stripped 1 base from V and 2 bases from J, with 9 bases between. The chain's CDR3 is CASSLDRVPYEQYF. As DNA, the CDR3 is TGTGCCAGCAGCTTAGATCGGGTACCCTACGAGCAGTACTTC.

The chain combines TRBV2 with TRBJ2-7; 7 bases are a match to TRBD1. Germline lookup yields CDR1 SNHLY and CDR2 FYNNEI. The CDR3 is made up of 14 amino acids. Trimming took 6 bases from V and 5 from J; bases not matched to a gene: 10. CDR3 sequence reads: CASRSDRESDEQYF. The CDR3 bases are TGTGCCAGCAGGTCTGACAGGGAATCCGACGAGCAGTACTTC. Filled out from reference TRBV2 and TRBJ2-7, the complete variable domain reads EPEVTQTPSHQVTQMGQEVILRCVPISNHLYFYWYRQILGQKVEFLVSFYNNEISEKSEIFDDQFSVERPDGSNFTLKIRSTKLEDSAMYFCASRSDRESDEQYFGPGTRLTVT.

The gene calls are TRBV27 and TRBJ2-1, with 7 bases that match TRBD1. The junction had 2 bases not matched to a gene; V was cut back by 5 bases and J by 7 bases. The CDR3 sequence is 12 residues long. Germline V gene lookup returns CDR1 MNHEY and CDR2 SMNVEV (reference sequence). The CDR3 sequence: CASSTGANEQFF. DNA for the CDR3: TGTGCCAGCAGTACAGGGGCGAATGAGCAGTTCTTC.

V and J are TRBV6-5 and TRBJ2-5, with D perhaps matching TRBD2 (5 bases). Germline lookup yields CDR1 MNHEY and CDR2 SVGAGI. V shed 5 bases and J shed 0 bases, with 13 bases lying between them. The CDR3 has 15 residues. The CDR3 loop reads CASSGLGTYQETQYF. CDR3 DNA: TGTGCCAGCAGTGGACTGGGAACGTACCAAGAGACCCAGTACTTC.

V is TRBV28 and J is TRBJ1-1; D not resolved. This CDR3 has 13 amino acids. The germline V gene has CDR1 MDHEN and CDR2 SYDVKM. The V end was cut by 4 bases, the J end by 6 bases, with 12 bases between. CDR3 nucleotides: TGTGCCAGCAGTTCTAGCGGGGTCCCTGAAGCTTTCTTT. As protein: CASSSSGVPEAFF.

The rearrangement uses TRBV6-1 and TRBJ2-5; D gene ambiguous. The CDR3 totals 10 residues. Trimming pared 8 bases from V and 5 bases from J, leaving 6 bases between. The germline V gene encodes CDR1 MNHNS and CDR2 SASEGT. The CDR3 DNA follows: TGTGCCAGCCGTCGGGAGACCCAGTACTTC. As protein: CASRRETQYF.

The gene calls are TRBV7-2 and TRBJ1-1, with D unresolved. This CDR3 has 12 residues. Trimming pared 1 base from V and 5 bases from J, leaving 5 bases between. CDR1 SGHTA and CDR2 FQGNSA come from the germline V gene. CDR3 region: CASSLGVTEAFF. The CDR3 coding sequence is TGTGCCAGCAGCTTAGGAGTAACTGAAGCTTTCTTT.